Listed below are T cell receptor beta chains from one sample, sequenced in a study of T cell changes during pregnancy in multiple sclerosis. The table came from immunoSEQ multiplex PCR; TCRdb's copy has only in-frame clones and leaves some out. The data show about 40,000 clones, with approximately 88% seen just once and about 5% held by the top ten. Specimen: peripheral blood, collected in the first trimester of pregnancy. These TCRs come from a female donor in good health, enrolled as a control in a pregnancy study. Each CDR3 is given with its conserved first and last residue. Fields, in order: J gene, V gene, D gene, clone size, CDR3 protein, CDR3 DNA. A D gene is named only where the DNA matches it firmly. The size field is filled for only some rows; it gives once, few, many or a size class.

J: TRBJ1-2
V: TRBV27
D: .
size: once
CDR3: CASSRLGGGGYGYTF
DNA: TGTGCCAGCAGTAGACTGGGAGGCGGGGGCTATGGCTACACCTTC

J: TRBJ2-3
V: TRBV25-1
D: TRBD2
size: .
CDR3: CASSERWGLADSTDTQYF
DNA: TGTGCCAGCAGTGAAAGGTGGGGACTAGCGGATAGCACAGATACGCAGTATTTT

J: TRBJ1-5
V: TRBV6-5
D: .
size: .
CDR3: CASSYPVGAPNQPQHF
DNA: TGTGCCAGCAGTTACCCCGTGGGGGCTCCTAATCAGCCCCAGCATTTT

J: TRBJ2-7
V: TRBV29-1
D: TRBD1
size: .
CDR3: CSVEGTGVNSYEQYF
DNA: TGCAGCGTTGAGGGGACAGGGGTAAACTCCTACGAGCAGTACTTC

J: TRBJ2-5
V: TRBV9
D: TRBD2
size: .
CDR3: CASSQRGAQETQYF
DNA: TGTGCCAGCAGCCAGCGGGGGGCCCAAGAGACCCAGTACTTC

J: TRBJ2-7
V: TRBV7-2
D: TRBD1
size: medium-sized
CDR3: CASSYPRGQSYEQYF
DNA: TGTGCCAGCAGTTATCCCCGGGGACAGTCCTACGAGCAGTACTTC

J: TRBJ2-1
V: TRBV4-2
D: TRBD2
size: once
CDR3: CASSQDLDGGNEQFF
DNA: TGTGCCAGCAGCCAAGATCTTGACGGGGGGAATGAGCAGTTCTTC

J: TRBJ1-5
V: TRBV29-1
D: .
size: .
CDR3: CSAGSSNQPQHF
DNA: TGCAGCGCGGGATCTAGCAATCAGCCCCAGCATTTT

J: TRBJ2-1
V: TRBV5-5
D: .
size: .
CDR3: CASRLAPRDEQFF
DNA: TGTGCCAGCAGACTCGCCCCGCGGGATGAGCAGTTCTTC

J: TRBJ2-3
V: TRBV5-1
D: TRBD2
size: once
CDR3: CASSLVLAGSTDTQYF
DNA: TGCGCCAGCAGCTTGGTTCTAGCGGGAAGCACAGATACGCAGTATTTT

J: TRBJ1-2
V: TRBV6-1
D: .
size: .
CDR3: CASSESGGYGYTF
DNA: TGTGCCAGCAGTGAGAGCGGTGGCTATGGCTACACCTTC

J: TRBJ2-6
V: TRBV18
D: .
size: once
CDR3: CASSRDRQSASGANVLTF
DNA: TGTGCCAGCTCGCGGGATCGACAGTCAGCCTCTGGGGCCAACGTCCTGACTTTC

J: TRBJ1-6
V: TRBV7-9
D: .
size: .
CDR3: CASSLLRRPLHF
DNA: TGTGCCAGCAGCTTACTCAGGCGACCTCTCCACTTT

J: TRBJ1-2
V: TRBV6-5
D: .
size: .
CDR3: CASRRLRAGGYTF
DNA: TGTGCCAGCAGGCGCCTCAGGGCGGGGGGCTACACCTTC

J: TRBJ2-3
V: TRBV6-5
D: TRBD1
size: .
CDR3: CASRDAGQGTDTQYF
DNA: TGTGCCAGCAGAGACGCGGGACAGGGCACAGATACGCAGTATTTT

J: TRBJ2-2
V: TRBV6-6
D: TRBD1
size: .
CDR3: CASSPGGSTGELFF
DNA: TGTGCCAGCAGTCCAGGGGGCTCCACCGGGGAGCTGTTTTTT

J: TRBJ1-1
V: TRBV10-1
D: .
size: .
CDR3: CASSYRAGTEAFF
DNA: TGCGCCAGCAGCTACAGGGCAGGCACTGAAGCTTTCTTT

J: TRBJ1-1
V: TRBV15
D: TRBD1
size: .
CDR3: CATSRVRQGSTEAFF
DNA: TGTGCCACCAGCAGAGTCCGACAGGGGAGCACTGAAGCTTTCTTT

J: TRBJ2-1
V: TRBV4-2
D: TRBD2
size: .
CDR3: CASSQLAGGINEQFF
DNA: TGTGCCAGCAGCCAACTAGCGGGGGGGATAAATGAGCAGTTCTTC

J: TRBJ2-6
V: TRBV4-1
D: TRBD1
size: .
CDR3: CASSFQTGTGRSGANVLTF
DNA: TGCGCCAGCAGCTTTCAAACCGGGACAGGGCGCTCTGGGGCCAACGTCCTGACTTTC

J: TRBJ2-1
V: TRBV10-3
D: TRBD2
size: .
CDR3: CAISDQKGTSGYNEQFF
DNA: TGTGCCATCAGTGACCAAAAGGGGACTAGCGGCTACAATGAGCAGTTCTTC

J: TRBJ2-5
V: TRBV7-9
D: TRBD1
size: .
CDR3: CASSPVKGDRAETQYF
DNA: TGTGCCAGCAGCCCCGTGAAAGGGGACAGGGCTGAGACCCAGTACTTC

J: TRBJ1-1
V: TRBV20-1
D: TRBD1
size: .
CDR3: CSAWDRGAFF
DNA: TGCAGTGCTTGGGACAGGGGTGCTTTCTTT

J: TRBJ2-7
V: TRBV6-5
D: TRBD2
size: .
CDR3: CASSFSGGTYEQYF
DNA: TGTGCCAGCAGTTTTAGCGGGGGGACCTACGAGCAGTACTTC

J: TRBJ1-1
V: TRBV7-5
D: .
size: .
CDR3: CARSKQGNTEAFF
DNA: TGTGCCAGAAGCAAACAGGGGAACACTGAAGCTTTCTTT

J: TRBJ2-1
V: TRBV5-1
D: .
size: once
CDR3: CASSLALLNEQFF
DNA: TGCGCCAGCAGCTTGGCCCTTCTGAATGAGCAGTTCTTC

J: TRBJ2-7
V: TRBV4-3
D: .
size: .
CDR3: CASSQERGGEQYF
DNA: TGCGCCAGCAGCCAAGAGAGGGGAGGCGAGCAGTACTTC

J: TRBJ2-1
V: TRBV5-1
D: TRBD1
size: .
CDR3: CASSAGTGGNEQFF
DNA: TGCGCCAGCAGCGCCGGGACAGGGGGGAATGAGCAGTTCTTC

J: TRBJ2-7
V: TRBV7-8
D: .
size: .
CDR3: CASSLEDGEGAYEQYF
DNA: TGTGCCAGCAGCTTAGAGGACGGGGAGGGGGCCTACGAGCAGTACTTC

J: TRBJ1-1
V: TRBV28
D: TRBD1
size: .
CDR3: CASSIVSGGGTEAFF
DNA: TGTGCCAGCAGTATCGTATCAGGGGGCGGCACTGAAGCTTTCTTT

J: TRBJ1-5
V: TRBV18
D: .
size: once
CDR3: CASSGGPYIQPQHF
DNA: TGTGCCAGCTCAGGGGGCCCGTACATTCAGCCCCAGCATTTT

J: TRBJ2-7
V: TRBV30
D: .
size: .
CDR3: CAWGQGGVEQYF
DNA: TGTGCCTGGGGGCAGGGGGGCGTTGAGCAGTACTTC

J: TRBJ1-1
V: TRBV28
D: .
size: few
CDR3: CASSLSTGVTTEAFF
DNA: TGTGCCAGCAGTTTATCGACGGGGGTTACCACTGAAGCTTTCTTT

J: TRBJ2-6
V: TRBV28
D: .
size: .
CDR3: CASSLGGSGANVLTF
DNA: TGTGCCAGCAGTTTAGGAGGATCTGGGGCCAACGTCCTGACTTTC

J: TRBJ2-7
V: TRBV9
D: TRBD2
size: .
CDR3: CASRFLAGRYEQYF
DNA: TGTGCCAGCAGGTTCTTAGCGGGGCGCTACGAGCAGTACTTC